The 14 T cell receptor beta chains presented below share a single source sample, sequenced in a study of human T cells and chemical hapten exposure. TCRdb fed the RACE reads into MiXCR, producing one record per CDR3 protein. This table has some 190,000 distinct CDR3 sequences, about 22% appearing once. Time point given: patch test 1, 2 weeks after DPC sensitization. As for treatment: therapeutic diphenylcyclopropenone sensitization with weekly scalp DPC. Material: whole blood, obtained in connection with sensitization to the hapten diphenylcyclopropenone (DPC). The receptors come from a woman in her 50s with alopecia areata. Some clones in this sample may be carry-over from other donors' samples.

This clonotype was seen more than once but under ten times. V usage is TRBV11-2 and J usage is TRBJ1-2; no firm D call. CDR3 length: 12 amino acids. Trimming pared 5 bases from V and 5 bases from J, leaving 9 bases between. From germline, CDR1 is SGHAT and CDR2 FQNNGV. CDR3 in DNA: TGTGCCAGCAGCGTAACAGAGTATGGCTACACCTTC. It specifies CASSVTEYGYTF. The whole variable domain, remainder taken from reference TRBV11-2 and TRBJ1-2, is EAGVAQSPRYKIIEKRQSVAFWCNPISGHATLYWYQQILGQGPKLLIQFQNNGVVDDSQLPKDRFSAERLKGVDSTLKIQPAKLEDSAVYLCASSVTEYGYTFGSGTRLTVV.

The chain carries TRBV20-1 and TRBJ1-5; possible D gene TRBD1, 5 bases. The V gene lost 2 bases and the J gene lost 0 bases, with 8 bases spanning the gap. From germline, CDR1 is DFQATT and CDR2 SNEGSKA (reference sequence). The CDR3 length is 14 residues. This CDR3 is CSARQGNSNQPQHF. The CDR3 bases are TGCAGTGCTAGACAGGGAAATAGCAATCAGCCCCAGCATTTT.

The chain combines TRBV6-2 or TRBV6-3 with TRBJ2-5; no reliable D call. Looked up from germline, CDR1 is MNHEY and CDR2 is SVGEGT. V shed 5 bases and J shed 1 base, with 8 bases lying between them. This CDR3 comprises 13 residues. The CDR3 nucleotides are TGTGCCAGCAGTGCTTGGCCCCAAGAGACCCAGTACTTC. It translates to CASSAWPQETQYF.

This clonotype was detected a few times. CDR3 DNA: TGCAGCGTAAGACTAGCGGGAGGGCCTTTGGAGACCCAGTACTTC. Protein: CSVRLAGGPLETQYF. The chain uses TRBV29-1 and TRBJ2-5, with 14 bases fitting TRBD2. In germline, CDR1 is SQVTM, CDR2 ANQGSEA. The CDR3 contains 15 residues. After removal of 6 bases from V and 5 bases from J, the junction contained 8 bases not matched to a gene.

There are a few counts of this clonotype. V usage is TRBV7-9 and J usage is TRBJ1-1; tentative D call: TRBD1 (6 bases). The CDR3 has 16 residues. Germline lookup yields CDR1 SEHNR and CDR2 FQNEAQ (reference sequence). Trimming removed 2 bases from V and 1 base from J, with 14 bases in between. The CDR3, as DNA: TGTGCCAGCAGCTTAATGGGGTTACAGGGGAACACTGAAGCTTTCTTT. Translating it yields CASSLMGLQGNTEAFF.

The genes are TRBV10-1 and TRBJ2-2, with D unresolved. V was pared by 8 bases and J by 6 bases, with 16 bases between. Germline CDR1 is WNHNN and CDR2 is SYGVQD (reference sequence). The CDR3 runs 14 residues. CDR3 in amino acids: CASSSLIGPGELFF. The CDR3 nucleotides are TGCGCCAGCTCGTCCCTCATCGGGCCCGGGGAGCTGTTTTTT.

V gene TRBV6-1 combines with J gene TRBJ2-7; D is undetermined. V lost 4 bases and J lost 3, with 10 bases in between. Germline assignment: CDR1 MNHNS and CDR2 SASEGT. This CDR3 has 13 residues. The CDR3 DNA follows: TGTGCCAGCAGTGTAGGATCCGTCTACGAGCAGTACTTC. This translates into CASSVGSVYEQYF.

The gene calls are TRBV7-2 and TRBJ1-2; possible D gene TRBD1, 5 bases. Germline V lookup: CDR1 SGHTA, CDR2 FQGNSA. The CDR3 length is 12 residues. The V and J ends lost 3 bases and 5 bases respectively, with 7 bases between them. The CDR3 region has the DNA TGTGCCAGCAGCTTGACAGCGTATGGCTACACCTTC. Amino acids: CASSLTAYGYTF.

This clonotype was recorded a few times. The CDR3 DNA reads as TGTGCCAGCAGCTTAGGAAGTGTAATCACCGGGGAGCTGTTTTTT. Encoded protein: CASSLGSVITGELFF. The chain combines TRBV11-3 with TRBJ2-2; D is uncertain. V was pared by 1 base and J by 4 bases, with 10 bases between. The CDR3 runs 15 residues. From germline, CDR1 is SGHNT and CDR2 YENEEA.

This clonotype has only a few counts. The rearrangement joins TRBV20-1 to TRBJ2-2; unclear D gene. CDR1 and CDR2 (germline): DFQATT, SNEGSKA (reference sequence). Deletions cut 2 bases from V and 3 bases from J, with 4 bases between. The CDR3 has 12 residues. CDR3 sequence reads: CSARKDTGELFF. The CDR3 DNA follows: TGCAGTGCTAGAAAAGACACCGGGGAGCTGTTTTTT.

The rearrangement joins TRBV2 to TRBJ2-7; TRBD2 agrees at 8 bases. Germline values: CDR1 SNHLY, CDR2 FYNNEI. Losses at the gene ends were 6 bases for V and 6 bases for J; bases not matched to a gene: 10. This CDR3 is 14 amino acids long. The CDR3 region is CASRLSGTFREQYF. The CDR3 DNA sequence: TGTGCCAGCAGACTTAGCGGGACCTTTCGCGAGCAGTACTTC.

There are a few counts of this clonotype. One end of the junction does not line up with germline, which may come from a read error. The V call is TRBV24-1, the J call TRBJ1-2; no firm D call. Germline V gives CDR1 KGHDR, CDR2 SFDVKD. The CDR3 is made up of 12 amino acids. The CDR3 reads CATSDGNSGYTF. CDR3 bases: TGTGCCACCAGTGACGGGAACTCTGGCTACACCTTC.

This clonotype has just a few counts. DNA of the CDR3: TGTGCCACCAGCTCCGGGACAGGGGGCTTCTACAATGAGCAGTTCTTC. Translating gives CATSSGTGGFYNEQFF. The chain couples TRBV15 to TRBJ2-1; 12 bases map to TRBD1. Germline lookup yields CDR1 LNHNV and CDR2 YYDKDF (reference sequence). The CDR3 contains 16 residues. With V trimmed by 5 bases and J by 3 bases, 5 bases remained unmatched.

The chain links TRBV2 to TRBJ2-5, with D perhaps given as TRBD1 or TRBD2 (5 bases each). The length of the CDR3 is 16 residues. The germline V gene has CDR1 SNHLY and CDR2 FYNNEI. V lost 2 bases to trimming and J lost 5 bases, with 18 bases between them. CDR3 region: CASSEPGHGDGETQYF. DNA for the CDR3: TGTGCCAGCAGTGAACCCGGACACGGGGATGGGGAGACCCAGTACTTC.